This T cell receptor beta chain was obtained from a study of T cell responses to AZD1222 COVID-19 vaccine. Findings of the study overall: Possibly, clonal diversity was underestimated; donors were largely white British and included more females.

Repertoires were generated with immunoSEQ multiplex PCR, while TCRdb's copy carries only in-frame clones and drops some. This table has about 150,000 clones, roughly 90% appearing once. Remarks on this clone: Its antigen is unidentified.

This receptor was taken from an adult in good health. The material sequenced was peripheral blood, taken on day 0 of AZD1222 vaccination.

The CDR3 protein is CASNSRGETYEQYF. In nucleotides, the CDR3 is TGTGCCAGCAATTCTAGGGGAGAGACCTACGAGCAGTACTTC. This chain joins TRBV28 and TRBJ2-7; D may correspond to TRBD1 or TRBD2 (5 bases each). Trimming took off 7 bases at V and 2 bases at J, with 15 bases between the two ends. The CDR3 is 14 residues long. In germline, CDR1 is MDHEN, CDR2 SYDVKM. The entire variable domain, with the rest obtained from reference TRBV28 and TRBJ2-7, is as follows: DVKVTQSSRYLVKRTGEKVFLECVQDMDHENMFWYRQDPGLGLRLIYFSYDVKMKEKGDIPEGYSVSREKKERFSLILESASTNQTSMYLCASNSRGETYEQYFGPGTRLTVT.